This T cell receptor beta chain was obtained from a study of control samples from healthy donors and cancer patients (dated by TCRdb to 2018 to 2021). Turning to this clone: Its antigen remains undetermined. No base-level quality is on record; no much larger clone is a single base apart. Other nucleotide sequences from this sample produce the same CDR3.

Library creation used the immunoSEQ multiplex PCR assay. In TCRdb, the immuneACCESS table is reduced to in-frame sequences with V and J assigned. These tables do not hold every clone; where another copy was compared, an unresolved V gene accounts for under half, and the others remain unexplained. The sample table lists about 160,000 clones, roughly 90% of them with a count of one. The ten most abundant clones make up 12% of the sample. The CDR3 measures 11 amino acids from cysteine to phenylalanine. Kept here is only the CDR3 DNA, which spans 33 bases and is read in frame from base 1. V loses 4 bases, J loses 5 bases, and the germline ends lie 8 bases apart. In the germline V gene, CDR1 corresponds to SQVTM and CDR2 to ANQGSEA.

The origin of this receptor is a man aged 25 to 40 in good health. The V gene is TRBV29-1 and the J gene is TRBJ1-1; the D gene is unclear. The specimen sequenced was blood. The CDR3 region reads CSVARDTEAFF. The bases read TGCAGCGTTGCGCGGGATACTGAAGCTTTCTTT. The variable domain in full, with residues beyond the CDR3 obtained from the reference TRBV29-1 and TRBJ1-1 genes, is SAVISQKPSRDICQRGTSLTIQCQVDSQVTMMFWYRQQPGQSLTLIATANQGSEATYESGFVIDKFPISRPNLTFSTLTVSNMSPEDSSIYLCSVARDTEAFFGQGTRLTVV.